The 12 T cell receptor beta chains given below trace back to one sample, sequenced in a study of blood T cell repertoires in COVID-19. TCRdb's copy holds only in-frame clones and misses some; the assay was immunoSEQ multiplex PCR. The table records 150,000 or so clones, 80% to 90% of them present only once. The specimen was PBMCs or T cells enriched from blood (not recorded which). The receptors were gathered from a woman aged 45-59 years in a cohort exposed to, infected with or recovered from COVID-19 (not recorded which).

This chain connects TRBV7-9 to TRBJ1-6; the match to TRBD1 covers 7 bases. Germline-derived CDR1 and CDR2 are SEHNR and FQNEAQ (reference sequence). J was trimmed by 5 bases and V by 2 bases; bases with no gene match: 6. CDR3 length: 16 residues. Here the CDR3 DNA reads TGTGCCAGCAGCTTATTCCCAACAGGGGATAATTCACCCCTCCACTTT. This translates into CASSLFPTGDNSPLHF.

V and J are TRBV5-4 and TRBJ2-1; no firm D call. Germline V CDR1 and CDR2: SGHNT, YYREEE (reference sequence). Trimming shortened V by 3 bases and J by 10 bases, and 11 bases separated the two germline ends. CDR3 length: 12 amino acids. In nucleotides, the CDR3 is TGTGCCAGCAGCTCCGCCCTGAGCGAGCAGTTCTTC. Translated, it gives CASSSALSEQFF. The whole variable domain, remainder taken from reference TRBV5-4 and TRBJ2-1, is ETGVTQSPTHLIKTRGQQVTLRCSSQSGHNTVSWYQQALGQGPQFIFQYYREEENGRGNFPPRFSGLQFPNYSSELNVNALELDDSALYLCASSSALSEQFFGPGTRLTVL.

V gene TRBV11-2 combines with J gene TRBJ1-1; TRBD1 aligns across 8 bases. J lost 1 base, V lost 1 base, and 11 bases had no gene match. CDR1 and CDR2 (germline): SGHAT, FQNNGV. The CDR3 runs 18 residues. The DNA for the CDR3 is TGTGCCAGCAGCTTAGTACTAATCTCCGGGACAGGGAACACTGAAGCTTTCTTT. Translating it yields CASSLVLISGTGNTEAFF.

The chain joins TRBV5-1 to TRBJ2-3; 12 bases align to TRBD2. CDR3 length equals 19 residues. Germline V gene sequence: CDR1 SGHRS, CDR2 YFSETQ. With V trimmed by 0 bases and J by 4 bases, 12 bases remained unmatched. The CDR3 spells CASSLGTSGIGRFSDTQYF. In nucleotides, the CDR3 is TGCGCCAGCAGCTTGGGGACTAGCGGGATAGGGAGGTTCTCAGATACGCAGTATTTT.

The genes are TRBV6-1 and TRBJ1-5; D is perhaps TRBD1 (6 bases). CDR3 size: 16 residues. Germline CDR1 and CDR2: MNHNS and SASEGT. Trimming left V 1 base short and J 2 bases short, with 12 bases between. This chain's CDR3 is CASSEVRGAGNQPQHF. The CDR3 nucleotides read TGTGCCAGCAGTGAAGTCAGGGGAGCGGGCAATCAGCCCCAGCATTTT.

This clone was detected only once. The rearrangement uses TRBV28 and TRBJ1-1, with D unresolved. The V gene's germline CDR1 is MDHEN and CDR2 SYDVKM. V lost 2 bases to trimming and J lost 5 bases, with 9 bases between them. The CDR3 extends over 13 amino acids. CDR3 protein: CASSLQTVTEAFF. CDR3 nucleotides: TGTGCCAGCAGTTTACAAACAGTGACTGAAGCTTTCTTT.

This rearrangement joins TRBV11-2 to TRBJ2-6; D remains unclear. The V and J ends lost 5 bases and 0 bases respectively, with 8 bases between them. CDR1 and CDR2 (germline): SGHAT, FQNNGV. The CDR3 loop spans 15 amino acids. The CDR3 is CASSHTRSGANVLTF. CDR3 coding DNA: TGTGCCAGCAGCCATACTCGCTCTGGGGCCAACGTCCTGACTTTC. The entire variable domain, with the rest obtained from reference TRBV11-2 and TRBJ2-6, is as follows: EAGVAQSPRYKIIEKRQSVAFWCNPISGHATLYWYQQILGQGPKLLIQFQNNGVVDDSQLPKDRFSAERLKGVDSTLKIQPAKLEDSAVYLCASSHTRSGANVLTFGAGSRLTVL.

This sequence joins TRBV18 and TRBJ1-5, with D possibly matching TRBD1 (6 bases). Trimming pared 3 bases from V and 4 bases from J, leaving 13 bases between. The CDR3 length is 15 residues. Looked up from germline, CDR1 is KGHSH and CDR2 is LQKENI. CDR3: CASSPNRDINQPQHF. CDR3 nucleotide sequence: TGTGCCAGCTCACCCAACCGGGACATAAATCAGCCCCAGCATTTT.

The chain uses TRBV27 and TRBJ2-7, with a weak D call TRBD1 (6 bases). Per the germline V gene, CDR1 is MNHEY and CDR2 is SMNVEV (reference sequence). Between the trimmed V and J ends, which lost 3 bases and 4 bases, there was a span of 13 bases. There are 14 residues in the CDR3. CDR3: CASSFSGVPYEQYF. CDR3 DNA: TGTGCCAGCAGTTTTTCAGGGGTCCCTTACGAGCAGTACTTC.

This sequence joins TRBV30 and TRBJ2-2; 7 bases fit TRBD1. Germline trimming cut 1 base from V and 2 bases from J; bases unmatched to any gene: 4. CDR1 is GTSNPN and CDR2 is SVGIG in the germline V gene (reference sequence). The CDR3 is 15 residues long. Written as DNA, the CDR3 is TGTGCCTGGAGTGCCGGGACAGTTAACACCGGGGAGCTGTTTTTT. Translation: CAWSAGTVNTGELFF.

This clone came up a few times. This chain links TRBV6-5 with TRBJ1-4; 10 bases align to TRBD1. With V trimmed by 10 bases and J by 8 bases, 7 bases remained unmatched. Germline CDR1 and CDR2: MNHEY and SVGAGI. The CDR3 sequence is 13 residues long. In nucleotides, the CDR3 is TGTGCCACCAAGACAGGGGGCAGCGAAAAACTGTTTTTT. Residues: CATKTGGSEKLFF.

The J gene is TRBJ1-1, the V gene TRBV19; D is perhaps TRBD1 (6 bases). Per the germline V gene, CDR1 is LNHDA and CDR2 is SQIVND (reference sequence). The CDR3 runs 14 residues. The V and J ends lost 8 bases and 0 bases respectively, with 13 bases between them. The CDR3, as DNA: TGTGCCAGTTCCCTAACAGGGATGAACACTGAAGCTTTCTTT. It codes for CASSLTGMNTEAFF.